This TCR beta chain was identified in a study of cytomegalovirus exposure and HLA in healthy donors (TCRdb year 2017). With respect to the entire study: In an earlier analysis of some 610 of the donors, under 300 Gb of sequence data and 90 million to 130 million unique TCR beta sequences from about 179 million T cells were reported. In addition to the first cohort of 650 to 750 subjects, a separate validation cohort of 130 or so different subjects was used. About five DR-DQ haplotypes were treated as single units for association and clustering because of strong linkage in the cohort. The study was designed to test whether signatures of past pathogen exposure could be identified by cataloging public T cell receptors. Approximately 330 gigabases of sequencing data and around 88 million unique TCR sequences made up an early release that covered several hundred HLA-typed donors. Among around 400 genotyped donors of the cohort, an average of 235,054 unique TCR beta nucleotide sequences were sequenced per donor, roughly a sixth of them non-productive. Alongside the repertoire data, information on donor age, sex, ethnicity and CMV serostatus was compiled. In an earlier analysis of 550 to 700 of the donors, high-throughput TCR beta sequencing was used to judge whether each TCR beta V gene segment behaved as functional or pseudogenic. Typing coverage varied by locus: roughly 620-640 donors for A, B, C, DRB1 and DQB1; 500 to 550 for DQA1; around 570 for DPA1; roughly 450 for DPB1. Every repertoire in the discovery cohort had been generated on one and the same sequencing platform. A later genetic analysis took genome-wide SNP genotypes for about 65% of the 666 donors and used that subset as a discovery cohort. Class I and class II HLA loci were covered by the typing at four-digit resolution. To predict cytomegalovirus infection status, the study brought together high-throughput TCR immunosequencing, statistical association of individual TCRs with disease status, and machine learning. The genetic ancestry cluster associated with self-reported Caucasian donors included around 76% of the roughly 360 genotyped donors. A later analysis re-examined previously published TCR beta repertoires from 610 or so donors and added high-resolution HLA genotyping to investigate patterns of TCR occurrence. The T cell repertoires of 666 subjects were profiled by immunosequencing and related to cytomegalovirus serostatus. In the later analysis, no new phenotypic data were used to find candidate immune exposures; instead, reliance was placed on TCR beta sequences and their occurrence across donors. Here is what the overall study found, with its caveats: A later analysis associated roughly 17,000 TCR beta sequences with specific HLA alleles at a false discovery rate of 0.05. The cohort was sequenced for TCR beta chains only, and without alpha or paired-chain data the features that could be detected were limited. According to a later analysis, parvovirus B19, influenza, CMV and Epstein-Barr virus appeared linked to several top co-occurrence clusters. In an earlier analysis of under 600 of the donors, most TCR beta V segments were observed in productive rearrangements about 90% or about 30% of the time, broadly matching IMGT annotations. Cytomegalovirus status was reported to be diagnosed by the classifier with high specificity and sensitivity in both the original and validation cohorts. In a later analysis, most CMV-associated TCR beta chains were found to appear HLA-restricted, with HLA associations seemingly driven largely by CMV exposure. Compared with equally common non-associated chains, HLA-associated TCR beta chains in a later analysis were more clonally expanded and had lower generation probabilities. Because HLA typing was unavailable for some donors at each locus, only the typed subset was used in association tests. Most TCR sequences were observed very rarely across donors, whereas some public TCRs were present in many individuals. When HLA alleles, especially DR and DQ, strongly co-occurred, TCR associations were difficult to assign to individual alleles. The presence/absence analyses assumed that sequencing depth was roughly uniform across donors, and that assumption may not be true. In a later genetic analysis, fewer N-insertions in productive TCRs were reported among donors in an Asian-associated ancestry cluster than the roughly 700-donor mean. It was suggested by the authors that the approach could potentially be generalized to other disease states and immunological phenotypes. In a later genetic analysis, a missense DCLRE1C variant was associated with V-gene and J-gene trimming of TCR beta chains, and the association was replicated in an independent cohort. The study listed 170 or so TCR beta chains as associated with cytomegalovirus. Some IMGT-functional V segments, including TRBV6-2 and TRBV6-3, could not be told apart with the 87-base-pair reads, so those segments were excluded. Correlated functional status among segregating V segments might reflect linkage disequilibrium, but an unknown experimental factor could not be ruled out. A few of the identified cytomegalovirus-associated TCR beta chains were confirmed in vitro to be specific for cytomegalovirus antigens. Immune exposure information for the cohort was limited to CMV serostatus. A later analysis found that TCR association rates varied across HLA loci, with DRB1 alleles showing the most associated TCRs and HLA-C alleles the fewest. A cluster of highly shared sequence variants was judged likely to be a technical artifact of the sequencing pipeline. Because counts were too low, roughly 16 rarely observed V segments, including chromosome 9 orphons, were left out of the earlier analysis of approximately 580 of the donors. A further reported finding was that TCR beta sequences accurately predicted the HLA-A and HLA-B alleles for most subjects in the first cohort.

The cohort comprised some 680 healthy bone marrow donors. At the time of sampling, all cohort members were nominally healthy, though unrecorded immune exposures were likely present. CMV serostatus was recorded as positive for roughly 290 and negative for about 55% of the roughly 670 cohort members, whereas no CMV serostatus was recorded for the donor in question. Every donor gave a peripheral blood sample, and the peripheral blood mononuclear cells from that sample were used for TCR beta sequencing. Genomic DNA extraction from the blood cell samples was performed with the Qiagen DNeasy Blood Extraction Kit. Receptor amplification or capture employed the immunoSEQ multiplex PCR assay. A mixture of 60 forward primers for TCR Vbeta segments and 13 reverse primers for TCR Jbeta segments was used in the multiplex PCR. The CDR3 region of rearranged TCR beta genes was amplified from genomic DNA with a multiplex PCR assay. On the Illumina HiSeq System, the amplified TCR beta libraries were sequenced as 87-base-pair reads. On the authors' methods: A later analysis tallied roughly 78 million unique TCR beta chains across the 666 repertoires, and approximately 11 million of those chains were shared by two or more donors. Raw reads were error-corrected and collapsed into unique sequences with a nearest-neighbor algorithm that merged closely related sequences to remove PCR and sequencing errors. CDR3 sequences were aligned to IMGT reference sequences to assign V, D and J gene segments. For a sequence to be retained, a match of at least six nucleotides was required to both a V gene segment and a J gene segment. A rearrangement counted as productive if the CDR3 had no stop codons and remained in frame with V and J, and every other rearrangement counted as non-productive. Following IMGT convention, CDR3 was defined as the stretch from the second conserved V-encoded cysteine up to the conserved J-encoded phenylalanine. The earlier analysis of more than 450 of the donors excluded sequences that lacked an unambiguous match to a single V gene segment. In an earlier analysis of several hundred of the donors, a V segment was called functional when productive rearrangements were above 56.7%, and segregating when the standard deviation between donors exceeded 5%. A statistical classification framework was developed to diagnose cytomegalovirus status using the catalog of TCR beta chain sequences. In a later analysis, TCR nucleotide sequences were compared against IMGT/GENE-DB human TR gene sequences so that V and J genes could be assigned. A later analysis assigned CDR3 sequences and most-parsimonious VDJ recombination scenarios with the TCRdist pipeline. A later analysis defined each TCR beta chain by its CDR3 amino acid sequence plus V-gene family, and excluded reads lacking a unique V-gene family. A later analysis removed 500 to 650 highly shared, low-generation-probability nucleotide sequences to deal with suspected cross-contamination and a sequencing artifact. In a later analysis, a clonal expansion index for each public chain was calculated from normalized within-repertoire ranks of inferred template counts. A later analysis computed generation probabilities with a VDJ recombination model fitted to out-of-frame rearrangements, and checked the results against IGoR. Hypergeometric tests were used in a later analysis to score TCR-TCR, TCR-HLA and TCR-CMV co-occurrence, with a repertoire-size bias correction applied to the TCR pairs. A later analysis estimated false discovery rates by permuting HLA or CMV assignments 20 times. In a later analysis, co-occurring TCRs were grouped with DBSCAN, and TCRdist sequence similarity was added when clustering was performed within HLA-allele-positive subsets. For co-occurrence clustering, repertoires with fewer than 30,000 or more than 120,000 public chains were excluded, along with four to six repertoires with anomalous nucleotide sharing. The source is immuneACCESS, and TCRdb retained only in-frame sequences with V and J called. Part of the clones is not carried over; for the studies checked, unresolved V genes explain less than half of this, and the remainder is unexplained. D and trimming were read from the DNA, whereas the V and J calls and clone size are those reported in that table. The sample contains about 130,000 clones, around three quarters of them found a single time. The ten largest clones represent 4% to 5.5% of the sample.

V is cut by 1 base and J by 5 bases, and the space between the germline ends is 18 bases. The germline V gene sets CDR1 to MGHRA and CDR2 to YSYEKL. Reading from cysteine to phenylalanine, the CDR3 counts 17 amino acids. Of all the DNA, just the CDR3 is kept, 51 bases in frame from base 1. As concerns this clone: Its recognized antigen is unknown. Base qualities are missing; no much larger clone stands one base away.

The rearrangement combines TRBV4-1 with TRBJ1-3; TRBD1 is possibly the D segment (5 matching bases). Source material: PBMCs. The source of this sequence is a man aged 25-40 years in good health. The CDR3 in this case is CASSQGPPRTRRNTIYF. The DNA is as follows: TGCGCCAGCAGCCAAGGGCCCCCACGGACAAGAAGAAACACCATATATTTT.